Listed here are 7 T cell receptor beta chains from one sample, sequenced in a study of T cells in Graves' hyperthyroidism and ophthalmopathy. Researchers amplified the TCR beta CDR3 regions from RNA transcripts. TCR CDR3 regions were first amplified by RT-PCR with HTBI primers. TCRdb called the multiplex PCR reads again in MiXCR, with one record for every CDR3 protein. The table shows 800,000 or so distinct CDR3 sequences, with approximately 40% occurring only once. The sample taken for sequencing was blood. The receptors shown here come from a man younger than 35 with Graves' hyperthyroidism.

Comments on this clonotype: One end of the junction does not line up with germline, which may come from a read error. V gene TRBV10-3 combines with J gene TRBJ2-6; D is perhaps TRBD2 (5 bases). Germline V gene sequence: CDR1 ENHRY, CDR2 SYGVKD. The CDR3 consists of 18 residues. The DNA of the CDR3 is TGTGCCATCCGTGAGGAGGCGGGCCAAGTCTCTGGGGCCAACGTCCTGACTTTC. As protein: CAIREEAGQVSGANVLTF.

This clonotype was recorded a few times. This chain connects TRBV19 to TRBJ2-7, with D perhaps matching TRBD2 (5 bases). The CDR3 spans 16 residues. Trimming took off 0 bases at V and 7 bases at J, with 19 bases between the two ends. The germline V gene encodes CDR1 LNHDA and CDR2 SQIVND (reference sequence). The CDR3 region has the DNA TGTGCCAGTAGTATAGATTTCGGACCGGCTTCGGGGGAGCAGTACTTC. This sequence encodes CASSIDFGPASGEQYF.

This clonotype was observed many times. The rearrangement joins TRBV20-1 to TRBJ1-3; D is ambiguous. The CDR3 sequence is 14 residues long. V gave up 4 bases and J gave up 3 bases, with 13 bases separating them. Per the germline V gene, CDR1 is DFQATT and CDR2 is SNEGSKA (reference sequence). The CDR3 spells CSAKDTEFGNTIYF. For the CDR3, the DNA is TGCAGTGCTAAAGATACAGAGTTTGGAAACACCATATATTTT.

The V call is TRBV6-1, the J call TRBJ2-7, with D maybe TRBD2 (6 bases). V lost 5 bases, J lost 3 bases, and 20 bases lay in between. The CDR3 runs 16 residues. Looked up from germline, CDR1 is MNHNS and CDR2 is SASEGT. For the CDR3, the DNA is TGTGCCAGCAGTCCTGTGCCTCAGGGAGGAGTCTACGAGCAGTACTTC. Its translation is CASSPVPQGGVYEQYF.

In regard to this clonotype: A much larger clone lies one base from this, so it may be a read error. The chain carries TRBV5-1 and TRBJ2-7, with D perhaps matching TRBD1 (5 bases). CDR3 length: 13 residues. Germline assignment: CDR1 SGHRS and CDR2 YFSETQ. CDR3 loop: CASSYRIAYAQYF. The CDR3 nucleotides read TGCGCCAGCAGCTACAGGATTGCCTACGCGCAGTACTTC.

This CDR3 reads CASSLGGTGAQPQHF. The CDR3, as DNA: TGTGCCAGCAGCTTGGGCGGGACAGGGGCTCAGCCCCAGCATTTT. The chain employs TRBV5-6 and TRBJ1-5, with 10 bases that match TRBD1. Trimming removed 0 bases from V and 6 bases from J; junction bases left unmatched: 3. This CDR3 spans 15 amino acids. Germline V gives CDR1 SGHDT, CDR2 YYEEEE.

This chain connects TRBV5-1 to TRBJ1-6; possibly TRBD1 for D (6 bases). Germline V gene data show CDR1 as SGHRS and CDR2 as YFSETQ. The CDR3 consists of 15 residues. The V gene lost 5 bases and the J gene lost 6 bases, with 15 bases spanning the gap. CDR3 coding DNA: TGCGCCAGCAGAGATTACGGCAGGGGTAATTCACCCCTCCACTTT. This translates into CASRDYGRGNSPLHF.